This T cell receptor beta chain was sequenced for a study of somatic mutations in cytotoxic T cells in rheumatoid arthritis. For the study at large: Patients gave 30 ml EDTA peripheral blood immediately after diagnosis, prior to starting treatment. T-cell populations stained with V beta antibodies were in some cases flow-sorted at nearly 100% purity, including V beta1+ cells that were sequenced for TCRB. Study conclusions and caveats: Exceedance of 20% of CD8+ cells by the largest CD8+ clone occurred in about an eighth of the 65 patients.

Remarks on this clone: Its antigen is still unknown.

Under the authors' procedure: Matches were rare between published virus-specific TCRB sequences and patient CD8+ clones exceeding 1%. Sequencing was performed with immunoSEQ multiplex PCR; in TCRdb, only in-frame clones are kept and a portion is missing. V, J and clone size are those of that table, while D and trimming were read from the DNA. The data show approximately 18,000 clones, with less than 90% seen just once and around 10% held by the top ten. This TCR was recovered from an adult with rheumatoid arthritis. Sequenced material: CD8+ T cells sorted from blood.

CDR3 nucleotide sequence: TGTGCCAGCAGCACCCCGCCCGGGGGGGGGCTTAAAGAGACCCAGTACTTC. Translated: CASSTPPGGGLKETQYF. This sequence joins TRBV9 and TRBJ2-5, with 8 bases that match TRBD2. V lost 4 bases to trimming and J lost 3 bases; unmatched junction nucleotides: 14. The CDR3 contains 17 residues. The germline CDR1 and CDR2 sequences are SGDLS and YYNGEE.